The TCR beta chain under discussion was sequenced for a study of blood T cell repertoires in COVID-19. The overall study: Acute and convalescent COVID-19 specimens originated in the United States, Italy and Spain. T cells, B-cell-depleted T cells, or PBMCs supplied cDNA or gDNA.

Authors' analysis steps: Amplification with reference gene primers provided the estimates of nucleated cell counts. Clones were sequenced by immunoSEQ multiplex PCR, and TCRdb holds only the in-frame ones, with some missing. V, J and clone size are those of that table, while D and trimming were read from the DNA. The data show about 120,000 clones, with around four fifths seen just once and 2% to 2.5% held by the top ten. The ends were cut back, 6 bases at V and 3 bases at J, with 14 bases in the middle. CDR3 length: 14 residues. The germline gives CDR1 WSHSY, CDR2 SAAADI. The receptor's source is a man aged 25 to 40 with acute or convalescent COVID-19. The chain is built from TRBV10-2 and TRBJ1-1; the D gene is possibly TRBD1 (5 bases). The sample taken for sequencing was peripheral blood. CDR3 protein: CASSPGAGDTEAFF. CDR3 nucleotides: TGCGCCAGCAGCCCTGGAGCGGGGGACACTGAAGCTTTCTTT.